This passage covers 23 T cell receptor beta chains from one sample sequenced in a study of T cells after somatic rescue of genetic block. The protocol was immunoSEQ multiplex PCR, while the TCRdb copy is restricted to in-frame clones and leaves out a portion. The table lists around 670 clones, under 55% of them singletons. The specimen was peripheral blood mononuclear cells (PBMCs). The receptor source for this set is a girl under three years old.

The chain links TRBV27 to TRBJ1-2; D ambiguous. The V gene's germline CDR1 is MNHEY and CDR2 SMNVEV (reference sequence). V was trimmed by 5 bases and J by 2 bases, leaving 6 bases between them. The CDR3 contains 12 residues. The DNA of the CDR3 is TGTGCCAGCAGTCCGGGGAACTATGGCTACACCTTC. Its translation: CASSPGNYGYTF.

The J gene is TRBJ2-6, the V gene TRBV4-3; D is uncertain. This CDR3 has 18 amino acids. Trimming left V 5 bases short and J 5 bases short, with 22 bases between. Germline V gene lookup returns CDR1 LGHNA and CDR2 YSLEER. CDR3 residues: CASSMGKTSQSRANVLTF. For the CDR3, the DNA is TGCGCCAGCAGCATGGGCAAGACGTCACAAAGTCGGGCCAACGTCCTGACTTTC.

This sequence joins TRBV7-5 and TRBJ1-1; the DNA was not used to check the table's D call, TRBD1. TRBV7-5 is a pseudogene locus. The CDR3 contains 12 residues. The CDR3 sequence: CASSSQGMVAFF. DNA for the CDR3: TGTGCCAGCAGCTCTCAGGGGATGGTAGCTTTCTTT.

This clone has more than one count but fewer than ten. This chain links TRBV7-6 with TRBJ2-7; D unresolved. V was clipped by 1 base and J by 0 bases, with 4 bases between them. Germline V CDR1 and CDR2: SGHVS, FNYEAQ. This CDR3 is built from 13 residues. The CDR3 coding sequence is TGTGCCAGCAGCTTAGACAGCTCCTACGAGCAGTACTTC. It encodes CASSLDSSYEQYF.

In this sample, this clone is large. The rearrangement links TRBV27 to TRBJ2-7; 11 positions match TRBD2. The CDR3 has 16 residues. V lost 4 bases, J lost 6 bases, and 11 bases stayed unmatched. From germline, CDR1 is MNHEY and CDR2 SMNVEV (reference sequence). CDR3 region: CASSSLLAGGPGEQYF. For the CDR3, the DNA is TGTGCCAGCAGTTCCCTTTTAGCGGGAGGGCCGGGCGAGCAGTACTTC.

The chain uses TRBV6-6 and TRBJ1-2; 8 bases are a match to TRBD1. V dropped 4 bases and J dropped 2; count of bases not matched to a gene: 0. The V gene's germline CDR1 is MNHNY and CDR2 SVGAGI (reference sequence). The CDR3 consists of 13 residues. The CDR3 coding sequence is TGTGCCAGCAGTTGGACAGGGAACTATGGCTACACCTTC. Residues: CASSWTGNYGYTF.

The chain recombines TRBV7-5 with TRBJ2-7; no check of the table's D call, TRBD1, against the DNA was made. TRBV7-5 is an annotated pseudogene. The CDR3 is 15 residues long. CDR3 loop: CASSLGNRGGYEQYF. Here the CDR3 DNA reads TGTGCCAGCAGCTTAGGGAATAGGGGCGGCTACGAGCAGTACTTC.

This clone was detected only a few times. The chain joins TRBV9 to TRBJ2-7; D is ambiguous. CDR1 and CDR2 from the germline V gene are SGDLS and YYNGEE. V was pared by 4 bases and J by 3 bases, with 14 bases between. This CDR3 is 14 amino acids long. The CDR3 sequence is CASSLRRGVYEQYF. The CDR3 DNA reads TGTGCCAGCAGCTTACGGCGTGGGGTCTACGAGCAGTACTTC.

This sequence joins TRBV7-4 and TRBJ2-3; TRBD1 aligns across 7 bases. Germline CDR1 and CDR2: SGHVT and SQSDAQ. This CDR3 comprises 15 residues. V shed 4 bases and J 8 bases; nucleotides not matched to a gene: 12. CDR3 coding DNA: TGTGCCAGCAGCTCCCTGGGACAGTTTAGAACTACGCAGTATTTT. Translation: CASSSLGQFRTTQYF. Combining the CDR3 with reference TRBV7-4 and TRBJ2-3 gives the whole variable domain GAGVSQSPRYKVAKRGRDVALRCDSISGHVTLYWYRQTLGQGSEVLTYSQSDAQRDKSGRPSGRFSAERPERSVSTLKIQRTEQGDSAVYLCASSSLGQFRTTQYFGPGTRLTVL.

This clone has only one observation. The CDR3 loop reads CASSLDSSYEQYF. The CDR3 coding sequence is TGTGCCAGCAGCTTAGACAGCTCCTACGAGCAGTACTTC. The chain combines TRBV7-2 with TRBJ2-5; D gene unclear. The J call may not be correct, given that the DNA end is closer to TRBJ2-7. Germline V gives CDR1 SGHTA, CDR2 FQGNSA. The CDR3 is 13 residues long.

Worth noting for this clone: Mismatch with germline at one junction end may stem from a read error. The V call is TRBV5-3, the J call TRBJ2-3, with a tentative D call TRBD2 (6 bases). TRBV5-3 is identified as an open reading frame with a role that is uncertain. The CDR3 loop spans 15 amino acids. The CDR3 region is CASSLNGGYTDTQYF. The DNA of the CDR3 is TGTGCCAGCAGCTTGAACGGGGGATACACAGATACGCAGTATTTT.

The chain recombines TRBV11-2 with TRBJ2-6, with D unresolved. Trimming cost V 5 bases and J 5 bases, with 19 bases left between them. The V gene's germline CDR1 is SGHAT and CDR2 FQNNGV. The CDR3 sequence is 17 residues long. The CDR3 is CASSKQSQQSRANVLTF. The CDR3 bases are TGTGCCAGCAGCAAGCAGTCGCAACAAAGTCGGGCCAACGTCCTGACTTTC. Variable domain in full (rest from reference TRBV11-2 and TRBJ2-6): EAGVAQSPRYKIIEKRQSVAFWCNPISGHATLYWYQQILGQGPKLLIQFQNNGVVDDSQLPKDRFSAERLKGVDSTLKIQPAKLEDSAVYLCASSKQSQQSRANVLTFGAGSRLTVL.

This clone is medium-sized in the sample. The chain joins TRBV6-5 to TRBJ2-7, with no clear D. This CDR3 is built from 13 residues. The ends were cut back, 6 bases at V and 0 bases at J, with 9 bases in the middle. CDR1 MNHEY and CDR2 SVGAGI come from the germline V gene. The CDR3 sequence: CASSRFVSYEQYF. The CDR3 region has the DNA TGTGCCAGCAGCCGGTTCGTCTCCTACGAGCAGTACTTC.

This chain links TRBV9 with TRBJ2-7; D gene ambiguous. Looked up from germline, CDR1 is SGDLS and CDR2 is YYNGEE. The CDR3 has 13 amino acids. Trimming left V 0 bases short and J 7 bases short, with 11 bases between. CDR3 amino acids: CASSVVAGWEQYF. In nucleotides, the CDR3 is TGTGCCAGCAGCGTAGTGGCAGGATGGGAGCAGTACTTC.

This clone occurred once. The chain employs TRBV6-5 and TRBJ2-7; no definite D call. V lost 6 bases and J 3 bases, leaving 15 bases between the germline ends. CDR1 MNHEY and CDR2 SVGAGI come from the germline V gene. The CDR3 runs 14 residues. The CDR3 is CASSLRRGVYEQYF. CDR3 in DNA: TGTGCCAGCAGCTTACGGCGTGGGGTCTACGAGCAGTACTTC.

By sample fraction, this clone is medium-sized. V and J are TRBV10-3 and TRBJ2-2; 7 bases map to TRBD1. Germline lookup yields CDR1 ENHRY and CDR2 SYGVKD. This CDR3 has 15 residues. J was trimmed by 6 bases and V by 4 bases; bases with no gene match: 8. The CDR3, as DNA: TGTGCCATCAGTGTATTGACAGGGTTCTCCGGGGAGCTGTTTTTT. It encodes CAISVLTGFSGELFF.

The sample holds a few counts of this clone. The genes are TRBV7-4 and TRBJ1-2; D remains ambiguous. Germline assignment: CDR1 SGHVT and CDR2 SQSDAQ. Between the trimmed V and J ends, which lost 2 bases and 4 bases, there was a span of 14 bases. The CDR3 length is 15 residues. CDR3 in DNA: TGTGCCAGCAGCTTAAGAGGTGGGATGCGCTATGGCTACACCTTC. Encoded protein: CASSLRGGMRYGYTF.

Here the CDR3 reads CASSSQGMVAFF. The CDR3 bases are TGTGCCAGCAGCTCTCAGGGGATGGTAGCTTTCTTT. The V call is TRBV11-2, the J call TRBJ1-1; D is perhaps TRBD1 (6 bases). Germline CDR1 SGHAT, CDR2 FQNNGV. With 4 bases removed from V and 10 bases from J, the gap between germline ends came to 13 bases. The CDR3 has 12 residues.

The chain carries TRBV10-3 and TRBJ2-7; D remains ambiguous. The CDR3 sequence is 12 residues long. Between the trimmed V and J ends, which lost 4 bases and 2 bases, there was a span of 6 bases. Germline assignment: CDR1 ENHRY and CDR2 SYGVKD. CDR3 nucleotides: TGTGCCATCAGTGGACAAACCTACGAGCAGTACTTC. Translation gives CAISGQTYEQYF.

The chain recombines TRBV11-3 with TRBJ2-7; D gene ambiguous. The CDR3 extends over 11 amino acids. Germline V gives CDR1 SGHNT, CDR2 YENEEA. The V gene lost 4 bases and the J gene lost 7 bases, with 8 bases spanning the gap. CDR3 residues: CASSSLREQYF. The CDR3 DNA reads as TGTGCCAGCAGCTCCCTTCGGGAGCAGTACTTC.

In its sample, this clone was seen a few times. This rearrangement joins TRBV7-6 to TRBJ1-1, with D hard to call. CDR1 is SGHVS, CDR2 FNYEAQ, per germline. The CDR3 is made up of 14 amino acids. Trimming removed 2 bases from V and 4 bases from J, with 11 bases in between. Written as DNA, the CDR3 is TGTGCCAGCAGCTTAAATGCGGCCCCCACTGAAGCTTTCTTT. It yields the protein CASSLNAAPTEAFF.

This clone was detected a few times. The chain links TRBV11-3 to TRBJ1-2, with TRBD1 matching over 8 bases. The V gene end was trimmed by 4 bases and the J gene end by 4 bases; junction bases not matched to a gene: 2. CDR1 and CDR2 from the germline V gene are SGHNT and YENEEA. The CDR3 spans 13 residues. CDR3 loop: CASSSDRAYGYTF. The CDR3 DNA sequence: TGTGCCAGCAGCTCGGACAGGGCCTATGGCTACACCTTC.

The chain couples TRBV5-1 to TRBJ2-5; D uncertain. Trimming took 0 bases from V and 5 from J, leaving 2 bases between them. The CDR3 extends over 11 amino acids. Germline CDR1 reads SGHRS; CDR2 reads YFSETQ. Written as DNA, the CDR3 is TGCGCCAGCAGCTTGGTCGAGACCCAGTACTTC. It translates to CASSLVETQYF.